This T cell receptor beta chain is from a study of T cell responses to AZD1222 COVID-19 vaccine. Trimming pared 5 bases from V and 9 bases from J, leaving 8 bases between. CDR1 and CDR2 from the germline V gene are SEHNR and FQNEAQ (reference sequence). CDR3 length: 12 amino acids. The protocol was immunoSEQ multiplex PCR, while the TCRdb copy is restricted to in-frame clones and leaves out a portion. The data contain about 120,000 clones, around 83% of them singletons. This clonotype was obtained from an adult who received the AZD1222 COVID-19 vaccine. This chain uses TRBV7-9 with TRBJ1-6; D not resolved. This specimen was peripheral blood, taken 28 days after the second AZD1222 dose. The CDR3 reads CASSAGISPLHF. The CDR3 nucleotides are TGTGCCAGCAGCGCTGGGATTTCACCCCTCCACTTT.